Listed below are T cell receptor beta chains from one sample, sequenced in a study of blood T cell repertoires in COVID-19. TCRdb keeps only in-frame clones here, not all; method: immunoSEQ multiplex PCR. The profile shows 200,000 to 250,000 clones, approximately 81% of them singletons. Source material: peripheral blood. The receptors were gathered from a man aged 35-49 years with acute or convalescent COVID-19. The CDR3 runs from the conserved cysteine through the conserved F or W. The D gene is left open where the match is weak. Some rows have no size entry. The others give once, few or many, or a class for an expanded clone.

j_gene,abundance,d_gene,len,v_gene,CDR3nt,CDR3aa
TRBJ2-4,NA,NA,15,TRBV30,TGTGCCTGGAGTGTACAGGGACAAACCAAAAACATTCAGTACTTC,CAWSVQGQTKNIQYF
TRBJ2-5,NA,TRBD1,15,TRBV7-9,TGTGCCAGCAGCTACCGGGACAGGGTGGGAGAGACCCAGTACTTC,CASSYRDRVGETQYF
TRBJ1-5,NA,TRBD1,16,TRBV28,TGTGCCAGCAGCTACCCTCAACAGGGGAGGAATCAGCCCCAGCATTTT,CASSYPQQGRNQPQHF
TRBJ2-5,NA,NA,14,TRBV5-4,TGTGCCAGCAGCGGCGGGACGTATCAAGAGACCCAGTACTTC,CASSGGTYQETQYF
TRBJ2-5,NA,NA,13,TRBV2,TGTGCCAGCTGTTGGCGGGTCCAAGAGACCCAGTACTTC,CASCWRVQETQYF
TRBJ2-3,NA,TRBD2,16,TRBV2,TGTGCCAGCGTTCCTACTCTAGCGGGGACCACAGATACGCAGTATTTT,CASVPTLAGTTDTQYF
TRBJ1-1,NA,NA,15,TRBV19,TGTGCCAGTAGTCCCCCACGGGGGTTGTACACTGAAGCTTTCTTT,CASSPPRGLYTEAFF
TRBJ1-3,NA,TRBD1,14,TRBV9,TGTGCCAGCAGCGTTACGGGACAGAGAAACACCATATATTTT,CASSVTGQRNTIYF
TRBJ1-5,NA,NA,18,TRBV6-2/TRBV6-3,TGTGCCAGCAGCAGGCCCAAGACCGGGACAAGGCATAATCAGCCCCAGCATTTT,CASSRPKTGTRHNQPQHF
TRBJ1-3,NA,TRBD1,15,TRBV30,TGTGCCTGGAGTGTACGACAGGGCTCTGGAAACACCATATATTTT,CAWSVRQGSGNTIYF
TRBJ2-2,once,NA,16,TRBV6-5,TGTGCCAGCAGTTACAGTGGGGGGGCGGGCACCGGGGAGCTGTTTTTT,CASSYSGGAGTGELFF
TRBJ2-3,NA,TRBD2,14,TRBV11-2,TGTGCCAGCAGTTATAGCGGGGGCACCGATACGCAGTATTTT,CASSYSGGTDTQYF
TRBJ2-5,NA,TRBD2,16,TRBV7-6,TGTGCCAGCAGCTCCACTCGACTAGCGGGGGTCGAGACCCAGTACTTC,CASSSTRLAGVETQYF
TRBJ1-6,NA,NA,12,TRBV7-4,TGTGCCAGCAGCCCCAGGGGTCTCCTCCTCCACTTT,CASSPRGLLLHF
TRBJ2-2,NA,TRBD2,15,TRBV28,TGTGCCAGCAGACCCTCCGGGAGGGGGACCGGGGAGCTGTTTTTT,CASRPSGRGTGELFF
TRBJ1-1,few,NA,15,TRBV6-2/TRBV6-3,TGTGCCAGCAGTTACCGGGGGGTCCGGTCCACTGAAGCTTTCTTT,CASSYRGVRSTEAFF
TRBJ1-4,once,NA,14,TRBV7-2,TGTGCCAGCAGCCCACGGACAGTTAATGAAAAACTGTTTTTT,CASSPRTVNEKLFF
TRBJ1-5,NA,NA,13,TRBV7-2,TGTGCCAGCAGCTCGGCAAACACGGGAACCCAGCATTTT,CASSSANTGTQHF
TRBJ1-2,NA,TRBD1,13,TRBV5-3,TGTGCCAGAAGCTTGTCAGGGGGAAAAGGCTACACCTTC,CARSLSGGKGYTF
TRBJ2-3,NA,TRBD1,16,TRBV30,TGTGCCTGGAGTACTGGGGACAGGGGAGTTTCAGATACGCAGTATTTT,CAWSTGDRGVSDTQYF
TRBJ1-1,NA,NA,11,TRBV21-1,TGTGCCAGAACGCAAATGGGGGGAGCTTTCTTT,CARTQMGGAFF
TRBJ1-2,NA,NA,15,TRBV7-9,TGTGCCAGCAGTCTTCTCATGGACAGCAGCAATGGCTACACCTTC,CASSLLMDSSNGYTF
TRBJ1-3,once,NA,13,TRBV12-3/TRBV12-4,TGTGCCAGCAGTCCCACAGGAGTACACACCATATATTTT,CASSPTGVHTIYF
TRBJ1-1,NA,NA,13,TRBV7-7,TGTGCTAGCAGCTTAGCAGCCAACACTGAAGCTTTCTTT,CASSLAANTEAFF
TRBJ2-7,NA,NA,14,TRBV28,TGTGCCAGCAGTTCTACTGCAGGGATAGGCGAGCAGTACTTC,CASSSTAGIGEQYF
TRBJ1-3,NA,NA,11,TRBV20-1,TGCAGTGCCCCAGGGGGAAACACCATATATTTT,CSAPGGNTIYF
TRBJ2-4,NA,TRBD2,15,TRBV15,TGTGCCACCAGCAGGGCGGGAGTAGCCAAAAACATTCAGTACTTC,CATSRAGVAKNIQYF
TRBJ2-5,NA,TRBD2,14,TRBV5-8,TGTGCCAGCAGCCCGACTAGCGGGACAGAGACCCAGTACTTC,CASSPTSGTETQYF
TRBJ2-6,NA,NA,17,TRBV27,TGTGCCAGCAGTTTGAACAGGTACAGCTCTGGGGCCAACGTCCTGACTTTC,CASSLNRYSSGANVLTF
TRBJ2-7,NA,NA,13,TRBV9,TGTGCCAGCAGCGTAGGACAGTCCTACGAGCAGTACTTC,CASSVGQSYEQYF
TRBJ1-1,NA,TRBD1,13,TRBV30,TGTGCCTGGGTCCTAGACAGGGACACTGAAGCTTTCTTT,CAWVLDRDTEAFF
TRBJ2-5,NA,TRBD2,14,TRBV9,TGTGCCAGCAGCGATAGCGGGGGTGGAGAGACCCAGTACTTC,CASSDSGGGETQYF
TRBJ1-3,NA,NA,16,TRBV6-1,TGTGCCAGCAGTGCTGACAGGTATCGTTCCGGAAACACCATATATTTT,CASSADRYRSGNTIYF
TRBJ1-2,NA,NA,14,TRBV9,TGTGCCAGCAGCGTAGACGGGGAGGACTATGGCTACACCTTC,CASSVDGEDYGYTF
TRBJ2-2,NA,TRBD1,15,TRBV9,TGTGCCAGCAGCGCACAGACAGGGGGCACCGGGGAGCTGTTTTTT,CASSAQTGGTGELFF
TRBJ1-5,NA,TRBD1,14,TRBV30,TGTGCCTGGAGGGACAGGGGGGGGGATCAGCCCCAGCATTTT,CAWRDRGGDQPQHF
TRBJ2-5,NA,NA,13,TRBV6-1,TGTGCCAGCCGCCGGGGTACCCAAGAGACCCAGTACTTC,CASRRGTQETQYF
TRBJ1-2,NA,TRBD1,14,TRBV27,TGTGCCAGCAGTCCGGGACAGGGTGTATATGGCTACACCTTC,CASSPGQGVYGYTF
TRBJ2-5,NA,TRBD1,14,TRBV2,TGTGCCAGCAGTCAGGACAGGTACCAAGAGACCCAGTACTTC,CASSQDRYQETQYF
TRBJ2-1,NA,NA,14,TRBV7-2,TGTGCCAGCAGCTTAGTGGCACAAATCTATGAGCAGTTCTTC,CASSLVAQIYEQFF
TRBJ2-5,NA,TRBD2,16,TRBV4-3,TGCGCCAGCAGCCAAGTTTACGGGGGGGGCGGGGAGACCCAGTACTTC,CASSQVYGGGGETQYF
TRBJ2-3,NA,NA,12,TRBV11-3,TGTGCCAGCAGCCTACACGGGGATACGCAGTATTTT,CASSLHGDTQYF
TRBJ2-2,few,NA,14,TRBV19,TGTGCCAGTAGGGAGTACGGGAGCACCGGGGAGCTGTTTTTT,CASREYGSTGELFF
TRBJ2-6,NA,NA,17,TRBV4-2,TGTGCCAGCAGCCAGCAGGGCATGCCCTCTGGGGCCAACGTCCTGACTTTC,CASSQQGMPSGANVLTF
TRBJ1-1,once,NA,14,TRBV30,TGTGCCTGGAGCACCGGGACATCCGTGACTGAAGCTTTCTTT,CAWSTGTSVTEAFF
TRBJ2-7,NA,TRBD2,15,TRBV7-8,TGTGCCAGCAGCCTCGCGGGGGGGAGTTCCTACGAGCAGTACTTC,CASSLAGGSSYEQYF
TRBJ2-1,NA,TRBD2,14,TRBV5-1,TGCGCCAGCAGCCGGAACGGGGGAGGGAATGAGCAGTTCTTC,CASSRNGGGNEQFF
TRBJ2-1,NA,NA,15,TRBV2,TGTGCCAGCAGGAGGACGACAGCCCCGGGCGATGAGCAGTTCTTC,CASRRTTAPGDEQFF
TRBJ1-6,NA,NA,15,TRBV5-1,TGCGCCAGCAGCTTGGGTCCGGGGTATAATTCACCCCTCCACTTT,CASSLGPGYNSPLHF
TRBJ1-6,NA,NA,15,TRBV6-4,TGTGCCAGCAGGCCTTGGGGGGTCGGTGGTTCACCCCTCCACTTT,CASRPWGVGGSPLHF
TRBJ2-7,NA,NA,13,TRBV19,TGTGCCAGTAGTAGGGACACAACCTACGAGCAGTACTTC,CASSRDTTYEQYF
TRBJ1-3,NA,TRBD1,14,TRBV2,TGTGCCAGCACGGGACAGCTCACTGGAAACACCATATATTTT,CASTGQLTGNTIYF
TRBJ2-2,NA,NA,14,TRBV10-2,TGCGCCATACGCGAGGCGGCGAACACCGGGGAGCTGTTTTTT,CAIREAANTGELFF
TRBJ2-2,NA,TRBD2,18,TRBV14,TGTGCCAGCAGCCAAGATCTCACTAGCGGGGCGAACACCGGGGAGCTGTTTTTT,CASSQDLTSGANTGELFF
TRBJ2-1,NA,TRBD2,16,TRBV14,TGTGCCAGCAGCCTGATAGGACGGGAGGGATACAATGAGCAGTTCTTC,CASSLIGREGYNEQFF
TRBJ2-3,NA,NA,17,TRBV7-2,TGTGCCAGCAGCTTAGCCCCGGGGAGACCGTACACAGATACGCAGTATTTT,CASSLAPGRPYTDTQYF
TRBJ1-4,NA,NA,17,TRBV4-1,TGCGCCAGCAGCCAAGGTCAGGGTACGGCAACTGGTGAAAAACTGTTTTTT,CASSQGQGTATGEKLFF
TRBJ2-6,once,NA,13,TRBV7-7,TGTGCCAGCAGCTTAGATAGGGCCAACGTCCTGACTTTC,CASSLDRANVLTF